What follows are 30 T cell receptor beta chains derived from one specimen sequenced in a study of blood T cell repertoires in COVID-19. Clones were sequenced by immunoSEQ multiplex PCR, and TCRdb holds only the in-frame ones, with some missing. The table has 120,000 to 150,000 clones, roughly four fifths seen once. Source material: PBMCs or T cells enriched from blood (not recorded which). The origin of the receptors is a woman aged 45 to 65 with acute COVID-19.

CDR3 region: CATSDSGLSTDTQYF. CDR3 nucleotide sequence: TGTGCCACCAGTGATTCCGGTCTTAGCACAGATACGCAGTATTTT. The chain employs TRBV24-1 and TRBJ2-3; D is undetermined. The CDR3 loop spans 15 amino acids. Trimming shortened V by 2 bases and J by 0 bases, and 8 bases separated the two germline ends. The V gene's germline CDR1 is KGHDR and CDR2 SFDVKD.

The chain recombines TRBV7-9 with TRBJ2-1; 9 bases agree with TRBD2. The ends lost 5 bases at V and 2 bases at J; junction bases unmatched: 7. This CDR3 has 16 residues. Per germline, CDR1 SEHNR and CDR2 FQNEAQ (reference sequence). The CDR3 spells CASSILIAGAYNEQFF. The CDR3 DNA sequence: TGTGCCAGCAGCATACTCATAGCGGGAGCCTACAATGAGCAGTTCTTC.

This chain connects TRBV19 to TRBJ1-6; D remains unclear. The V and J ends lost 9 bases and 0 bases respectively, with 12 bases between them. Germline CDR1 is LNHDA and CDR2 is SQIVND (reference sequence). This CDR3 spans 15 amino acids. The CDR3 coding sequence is TGTGCCAGCCGGACTCACTACTCCTATAATTCACCCCTCCACTTT. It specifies CASRTHYSYNSPLHF.

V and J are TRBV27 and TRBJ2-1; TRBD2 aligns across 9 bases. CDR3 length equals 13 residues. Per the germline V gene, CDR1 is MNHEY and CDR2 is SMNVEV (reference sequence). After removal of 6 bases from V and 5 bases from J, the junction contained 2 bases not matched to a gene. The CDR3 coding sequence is TGTGCCAGCAGGCGGGAGGGAAACAATGAGCAGTTCTTC. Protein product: CASRREGNNEQFF.

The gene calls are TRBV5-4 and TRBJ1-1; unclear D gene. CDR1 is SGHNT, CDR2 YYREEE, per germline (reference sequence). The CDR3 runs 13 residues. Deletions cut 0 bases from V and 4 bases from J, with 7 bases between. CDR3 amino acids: CASSLGARTEAFF. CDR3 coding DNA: TGTGCCAGCAGCTTGGGCGCGCGCACTGAAGCTTTCTTT.

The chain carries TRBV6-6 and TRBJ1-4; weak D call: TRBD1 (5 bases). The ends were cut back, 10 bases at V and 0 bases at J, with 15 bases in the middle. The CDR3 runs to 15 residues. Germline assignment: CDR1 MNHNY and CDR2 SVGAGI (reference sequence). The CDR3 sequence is CATKGGTATNEKLFF. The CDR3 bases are TGTGCCACAAAGGGAGGGACCGCAACTAATGAAAAACTGTTTTTT.

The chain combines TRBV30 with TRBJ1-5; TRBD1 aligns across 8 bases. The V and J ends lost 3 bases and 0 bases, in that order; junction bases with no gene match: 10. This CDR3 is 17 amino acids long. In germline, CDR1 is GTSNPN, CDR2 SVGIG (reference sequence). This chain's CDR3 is CAWRSAGGPSSNQPQHF. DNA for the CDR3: TGTGCCTGGAGGTCGGCAGGGGGCCCCTCTAGCAATCAGCCCCAGCATTTT.

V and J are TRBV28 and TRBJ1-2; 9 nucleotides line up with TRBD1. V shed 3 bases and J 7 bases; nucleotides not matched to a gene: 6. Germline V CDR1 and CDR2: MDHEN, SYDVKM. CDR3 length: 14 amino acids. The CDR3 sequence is CASSFRDRVSGYTF. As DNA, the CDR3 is TGTGCCAGCAGTTTCCGGGACAGGGTTTCTGGCTACACCTTC.

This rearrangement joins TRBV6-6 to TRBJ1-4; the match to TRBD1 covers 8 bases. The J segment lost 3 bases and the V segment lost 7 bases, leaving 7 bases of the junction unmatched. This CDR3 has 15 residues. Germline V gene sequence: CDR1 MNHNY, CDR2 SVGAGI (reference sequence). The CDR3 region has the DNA TGTGCCAGCACTAATCGACAGGGGCCTAATGAAAAACTGTTTTTT. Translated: CASTNRQGPNEKLFF.

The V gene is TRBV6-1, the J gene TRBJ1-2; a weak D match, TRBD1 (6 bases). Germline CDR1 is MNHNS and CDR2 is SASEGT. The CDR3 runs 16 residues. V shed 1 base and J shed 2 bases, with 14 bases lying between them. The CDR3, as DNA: TGTGCCAGCAGTGAAGGATTGGCAGGGGAAAACTATGGCTACACCTTC. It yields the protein CASSEGLAGENYGYTF.

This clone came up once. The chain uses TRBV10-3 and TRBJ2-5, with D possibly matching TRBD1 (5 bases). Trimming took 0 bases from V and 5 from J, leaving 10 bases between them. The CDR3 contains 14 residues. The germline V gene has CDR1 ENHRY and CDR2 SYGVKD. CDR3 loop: CAISESSRAETQYF. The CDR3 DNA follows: TGTGCCATCAGTGAGTCGAGCAGGGCTGAGACCCAGTACTTC.

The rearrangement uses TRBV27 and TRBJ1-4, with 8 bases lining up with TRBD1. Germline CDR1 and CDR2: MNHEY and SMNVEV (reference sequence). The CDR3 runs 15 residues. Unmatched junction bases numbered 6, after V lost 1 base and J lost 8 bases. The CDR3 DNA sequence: TGTGCCAGCAGTTTATGGTCAGGGGGCGAAGAAAAACTGTTTTTT. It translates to CASSLWSGGEEKLFF.

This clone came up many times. The chain's CDR3 is CASSSVPVEGGNQPQHF. The DNA of the CDR3 is TGTGCCAGCAGTTCCGTTCCAGTGGAGGGAGGCAATCAGCCCCAGCATTTT. This sequence joins TRBV28 and TRBJ1-5; D is undetermined. The ends were cut back, 4 bases at V and 2 bases at J, with 18 bases in the middle. CDR1 MDHEN and CDR2 SYDVKM come from the germline V gene. CDR3 length equals 17 residues.

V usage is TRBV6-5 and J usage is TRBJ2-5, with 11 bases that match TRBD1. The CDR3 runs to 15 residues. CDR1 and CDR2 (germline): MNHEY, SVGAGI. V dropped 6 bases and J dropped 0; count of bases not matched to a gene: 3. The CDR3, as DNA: TGTGCCAGCAGGGAGGGACAGGGGGACCAAGAGACCCAGTACTTC. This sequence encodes CASREGQGDQETQYF.

The DNA for the CDR3 is TGTGCCAGCAGCTCTCGATCTAGCGGGATTCGGGGGACCCAGTACTTC. This translates into CASSSRSSGIRGTQYF. The chain has TRBV3-1 (or the pseudogene TRBV3-2) and TRBJ2-5; 9 bases match TRBD2. Trimming cost V 5 bases and J 7 bases; bases outside gene matches: 14. Germline CDR1 reads LGHDT; CDR2 reads YNNKEL (reference sequence). The CDR3 extends over 16 amino acids.

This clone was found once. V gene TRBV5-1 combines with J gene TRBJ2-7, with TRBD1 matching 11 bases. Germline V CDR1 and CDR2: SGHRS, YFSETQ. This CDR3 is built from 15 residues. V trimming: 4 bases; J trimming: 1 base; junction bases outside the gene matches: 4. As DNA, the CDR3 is TGCGCCAGCAGCCCAGGACAGGGGGCTTCCTACGAGCAGTACTTC. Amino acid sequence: CASSPGQGASYEQYF.

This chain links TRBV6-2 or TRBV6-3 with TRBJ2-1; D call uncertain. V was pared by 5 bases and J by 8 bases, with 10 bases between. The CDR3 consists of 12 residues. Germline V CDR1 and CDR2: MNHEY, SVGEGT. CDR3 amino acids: CASSRSIYEQFF. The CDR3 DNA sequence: TGTGCCAGCAGTCGCAGTATCTATGAGCAGTTCTTC.

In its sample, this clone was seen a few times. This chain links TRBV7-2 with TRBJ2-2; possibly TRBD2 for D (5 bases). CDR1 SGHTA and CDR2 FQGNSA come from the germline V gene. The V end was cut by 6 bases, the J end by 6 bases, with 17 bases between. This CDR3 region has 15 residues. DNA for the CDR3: TGTGCCAGCAGTCCCGGGGTTCGGGCCGCCGGGGAGCTGTTTTTT. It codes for CASSPGVRAAGELFF.

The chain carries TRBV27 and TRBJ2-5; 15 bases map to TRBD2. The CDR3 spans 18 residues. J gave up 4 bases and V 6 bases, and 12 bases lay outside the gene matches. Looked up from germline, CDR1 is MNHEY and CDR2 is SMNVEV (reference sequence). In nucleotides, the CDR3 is TGTGCCAGCAGGACCACCCCCGGACTAGCGGGAGGGGGAGAGACCCAGTACTTC. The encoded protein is CASRTTPGLAGGGETQYF.

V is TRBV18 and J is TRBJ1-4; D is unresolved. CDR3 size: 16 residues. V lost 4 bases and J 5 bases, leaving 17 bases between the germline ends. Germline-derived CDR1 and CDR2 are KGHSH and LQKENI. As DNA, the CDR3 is TGTGCCAGCTCACTTTCTAGGAGGCAGGCAAATGAAAAACTGTTTTTT. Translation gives CASSLSRRQANEKLFF.

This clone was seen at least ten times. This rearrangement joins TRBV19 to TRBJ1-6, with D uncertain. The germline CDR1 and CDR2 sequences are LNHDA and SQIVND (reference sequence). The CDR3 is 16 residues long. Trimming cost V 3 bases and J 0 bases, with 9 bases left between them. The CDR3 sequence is CASSIVRSSYNSPLHF. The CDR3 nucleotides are TGTGCCAGTAGTATTGTCCGGAGCTCCTATAATTCACCCCTCCACTTT. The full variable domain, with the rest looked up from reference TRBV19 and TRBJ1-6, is DGGITQSPKYLFRKEGQNVTLSCEQNLNHDAMYWYRQDPGQGLRLIYYSQIVNDFQKGDIAEGYSVSREKKESFPLTVTSAQKNPTAFYLCASSIVRSSYNSPLHFGNGTRLTVT.

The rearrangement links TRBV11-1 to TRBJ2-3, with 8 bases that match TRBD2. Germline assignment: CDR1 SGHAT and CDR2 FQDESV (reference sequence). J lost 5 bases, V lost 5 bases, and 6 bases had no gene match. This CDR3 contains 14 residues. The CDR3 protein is CASSPQRGLDTQYF. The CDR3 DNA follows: TGTGCCAGCAGCCCCCAGCGGGGGTTAGATACGCAGTATTTT.

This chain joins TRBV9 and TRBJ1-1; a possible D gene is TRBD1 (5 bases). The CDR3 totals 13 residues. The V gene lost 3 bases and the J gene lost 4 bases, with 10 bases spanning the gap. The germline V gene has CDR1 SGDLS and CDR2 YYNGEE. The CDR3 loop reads CASSAQGGTEAFF. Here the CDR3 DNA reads TGTGCCAGCAGCGCGCAGGGTGGCACTGAAGCTTTCTTT.

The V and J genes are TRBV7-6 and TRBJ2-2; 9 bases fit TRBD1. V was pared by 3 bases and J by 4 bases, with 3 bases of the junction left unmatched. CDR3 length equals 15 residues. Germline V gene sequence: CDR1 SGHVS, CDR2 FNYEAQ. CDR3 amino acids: CASSFTTGGTGELFF. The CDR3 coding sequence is TGTGCCAGCAGCTTTACGACAGGGGGCACCGGGGAGCTGTTTTTT. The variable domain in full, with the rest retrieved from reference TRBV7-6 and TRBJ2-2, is GAGVSQSPRYKVTKRGQDVALRCDPISGHVSLYWYRQALGQGPEFLTYFNYEAQQDKSGLPNDRFSAERPEGSISTLTIQRTEQRDSAMYRCASSFTTGGTGELFFGEGSRLTVL.

CDR3 in amino acids: CASSGDRAEGLAKNIQYF. CDR3 in DNA: TGTGCCAGCAGTGGGGACAGGGCCGAGGGTCTAGCCAAAAACATTCAGTACTTC. The chain recombines TRBV25-1 with TRBJ2-4; 9 bases are a match to TRBD1. Germline CDR1 is MGHDK and CDR2 is SYGVNS. V dropped 4 bases and J dropped 0; count of bases not matched to a gene: 10. The CDR3 extends over 18 amino acids.

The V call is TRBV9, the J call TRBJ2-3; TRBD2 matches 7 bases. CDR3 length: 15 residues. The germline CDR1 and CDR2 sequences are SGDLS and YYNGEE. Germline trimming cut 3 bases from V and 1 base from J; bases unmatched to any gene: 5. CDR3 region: CASSGGTTGTDTQYF. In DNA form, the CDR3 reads TGTGCCAGCAGCGGCGGGACTACCGGCACAGATACGCAGTATTTT.

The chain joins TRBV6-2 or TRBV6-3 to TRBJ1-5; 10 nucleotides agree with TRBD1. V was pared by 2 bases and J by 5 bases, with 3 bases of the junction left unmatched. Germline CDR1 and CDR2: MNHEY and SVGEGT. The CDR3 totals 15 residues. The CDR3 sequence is CASSYGQGVHQPQHF. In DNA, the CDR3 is TGTGCCAGCAGTTACGGACAGGGGGTTCATCAGCCCCAGCATTTT.

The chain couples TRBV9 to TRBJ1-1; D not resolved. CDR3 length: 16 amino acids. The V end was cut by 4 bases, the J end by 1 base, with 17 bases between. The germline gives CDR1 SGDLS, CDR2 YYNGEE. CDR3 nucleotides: TGTGCCAGCAGCTCCTCATTCGGGGTCGGGAACACTGAAGCTTTCTTT. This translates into CASSSSFGVGNTEAFF.

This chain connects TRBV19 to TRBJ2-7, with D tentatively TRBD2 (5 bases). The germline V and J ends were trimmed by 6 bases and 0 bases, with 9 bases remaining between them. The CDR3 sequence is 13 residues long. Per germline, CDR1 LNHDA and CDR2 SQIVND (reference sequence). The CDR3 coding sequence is TGTGCCAGTAGACTCGCGGGCTCCTACGAGCAGTACTTC. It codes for CASRLAGSYEQYF.

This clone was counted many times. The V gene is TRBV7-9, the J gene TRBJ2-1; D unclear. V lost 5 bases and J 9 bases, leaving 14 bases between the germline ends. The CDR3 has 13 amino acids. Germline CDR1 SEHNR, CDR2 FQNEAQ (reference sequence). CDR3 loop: CASSPLARGEQFF. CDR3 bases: TGTGCCAGCAGCCCATTAGCTCGCGGTGAGCAGTTCTTC.